The subject of this entry is one T cell receptor (beta chain). Its antigen is not identified. The study reverse transcribed the entire isolated RNA, so it sequenced expressed TCRB transcripts. The protocol was immunoSEQ multiplex PCR, while the TCRdb copy is restricted to in-frame clones and leaves out a portion. Among some 640,000 clones listed, roughly 13% were seen once. This sample was included in a study of beta chain features in type 1 diabetes. The wider study: Over all samples combined, some 110 million sorted cells were examined.

Regarding the study as a whole: VDJ junctions from type 1 diabetes patients carried fewer insertions and larger deletions. Shortening of TCRB CDR3s, moderate but significant, appeared in all four CD4+ subsets of Type 1 diabetes patients.

Trimming cost V 3 bases and J 2 bases, with 16 bases left between them. The CDR3 is made up of 16 amino acids. Germline CDR1 MDHEN, CDR2 SYDVKM. Source material: naive CD4+ T cells from blood. The sequence was collected from a man between 18 and 29 years old with type 1 diabetes. The V call is TRBV28, the J call TRBJ1-2, with unresolved D. CDR3 coding DNA: TGTGCCAGCAGTTTGGACGCAGGCCAGAGAAACTATGGCTACACCTTC. This sequence encodes CASSLDAGQRNYGYTF.